This T cell receptor (beta chain) was recovered during a study of shared clonotypes between healthy human individuals. Study findings and constraints: Enrolling few donors narrowed the genetic and exposure-history diversity that was represented. Shared clonotypes: 4.5% to 5% naive CD4, around 3.4% naive CD8, about 2.5% memory CD4, approximately 0.4% memory CD8.

V shed 1 base, J shed 4 bases, and the junction held 5 bases outside the gene matches. The germline V gene encodes CDR1 SGHTA and CDR2 FQGTGA. The CDR3 runs 17 residues. For this clone: The target antigen is unknown.

Libraries were prepared by immunoSEQ multiplex PCR; TCRdb keeps only in-frame clonotypes and omits some of them. The sample records over a million clones, around 95% being singletons. The genes are TRBV7-3 and TRBJ2-3; TRBD2 matches 13 bases. The origin of this receptor is a man aged 25-40 years in good health. Sequencing used naive CD4+ T cells sorted from blood. The sample's subset: CD45RA+ positively selected. The CDR3 DNA follows: TGTGCCAGCAGCTTAATCCGGACTAGCGGGAGTTCAGATACGCAGTATTTT. This codes for CASSLIRTSGSSDTQYF.